This TCR beta chain came from a study of T-cell memory formation after mild COVID-19. The wider study: Clusters of TCRs were largely donor specific.

Study conclusions and caveats: Some responding clones appeared in pre-infection memory, suggesting cross-reactive memory joined. Contracting CD4+ clones sat mainly in CM and EM; CD8+ in EMRA.

At least ten counts were recorded for this clonotype. No antigen is known for it. The V and J ends lost 1 base and 5 bases respectively, with 4 bases between them. The germline V gene encodes CDR1 SEHNR and CDR2 FQNEAQ (reference sequence). The CDR3 is 12 amino acids. Barcoded TCR alpha and TCR beta cDNA libraries with UMIs came from 5'RACE using constant-segment primers. TCRdb used MiXCR to reprocess the 5' RACE reads, holding one entry per CDR3 protein. In the table there are roughly 35,000 distinct CDR3 sequences, around a fifth of which are singletons. Material: PBMCs or a T cell subset sorted from them (not recorded which). V and J are TRBV7-9 and TRBJ2-3; D gene ambiguous. This TCR came from an adult who had mild COVID-19 (a few samples of this study predate the infection). Cell type and time point are not known. This CDR3 reads CASSLVQDTQYF. For the CDR3, the DNA is TGTGCCAGCAGCTTAGTCCAAGATACGCAGTATTTT.